The rows below give T cell receptor beta chains drawn from one sample of a study of cytomegalovirus exposure and HLA in healthy donors. Profiled with immunoSEQ multiplex PCR; TCRdb holds only in-frame clones, not every one. Of more than 200,000 clones listed, 75% to 80% were seen once; the top ten hold around 1.8%. The sequencing input was PBMCs. The receptors here all came from a man between 18 and 35 years old in good health and CMV-seronegative. Both conserved end residues are part of each CDR3. Each record gives: V gene, D gene, clone size, J gene, CDR3 DNA, CDR3 protein. The D gene is left open where the match is weak. Size tells how often a clone was seen (once, few, many) or the class of an expanded clone, and some rows leave it out.

V gene: TRBV11-1
D gene: NA
clone size: NA
J gene: TRBJ2-5
CDR3 DNA: TGTGCCAGCAGCTTATTTGGCAGTCCCGACCAAGAGACCCAGTACTTC
CDR3 protein: CASSLFGSPDQETQYF

V gene: TRBV4-2
D gene: NA
clone size: NA
J gene: TRBJ2-4
CDR3 DNA: TGTGCCAGCAGCCAGACCTCAGGTCCCAAAAACATTCAGTACTTC
CDR3 protein: CASSQTSGPKNIQYF

V gene: TRBV27
D gene: TRBD2
clone size: few
J gene: TRBJ2-7
CDR3 DNA: TGTGCCAGCAGTTTAAGCGGGAGCTCCTACGAGCAGTACTTC
CDR3 protein: CASSLSGSSYEQYF

V gene: TRBV10-3
D gene: NA
clone size: NA
J gene: TRBJ2-7
CDR3 DNA: TGTGCCATCAGTGAGTCGGTTCTAAGATTTGGGCAGTACTTC
CDR3 protein: CAISESVLRFGQYF

V gene: TRBV27
D gene: TRBD1
clone size: NA
J gene: TRBJ2-5
CDR3 DNA: TGTGCCAGCAGTCCCTGGACAGGGGTGGACAAAGAGACCCAGTACTTC
CDR3 protein: CASSPWTGVDKETQYF

V gene: TRBV5-1
D gene: NA
clone size: NA
J gene: TRBJ2-1
CDR3 DNA: TGCGCCAGCAGCCTGGACGGGAGCTCCTACAATGAGCAGTTCTTC
CDR3 protein: CASSLDGSSYNEQFF

V gene: TRBV11-3
D gene: NA
clone size: NA
J gene: TRBJ2-3
CDR3 DNA: TGTGCCAGCAGCTCGGGCAGACGACTAAGCACAGATACGCAGTATTTT
CDR3 protein: CASSSGRRLSTDTQYF

V gene: TRBV19
D gene: NA
clone size: few
J gene: TRBJ1-5
CDR3 DNA: TGTGCCAGTAGTCAGGGCCAGGGGCGTCAGCCCCAGCATTTT
CDR3 protein: CASSQGQGRQPQHF

V gene: TRBV19
D gene: NA
clone size: NA
J gene: TRBJ1-1
CDR3 DNA: TGTGCCAGTAGTATCGGCAGGACATCTGAAGCTTTCTTT
CDR3 protein: CASSIGRTSEAFF

V gene: TRBV11-3
D gene: NA
clone size: NA
J gene: TRBJ2-5
CDR3 DNA: TGTGCCAGCAGCTTAGGCCGGCAACTGGGGGCAGAGACCCAGTACTTC
CDR3 protein: CASSLGRQLGAETQYF

V gene: TRBV2
D gene: NA
clone size: NA
J gene: TRBJ2-7
CDR3 DNA: TGTGCCAGCGTAGGACACAGCTACGAGCAGTACTTC
CDR3 protein: CASVGHSYEQYF

V gene: TRBV7-9
D gene: TRBD1
clone size: NA
J gene: TRBJ2-7
CDR3 DNA: TGTGCCAGCAGCGATCCGGGACAGGGTAGGAACGAGCAGTACTTC
CDR3 protein: CASSDPGQGRNEQYF

V gene: TRBV9
D gene: NA
clone size: NA
J gene: TRBJ2-7
CDR3 DNA: TGTGCCAGCAGCGTAGCTGCGACACGCGACTACGAGCAGTACTTC
CDR3 protein: CASSVAATRDYEQYF

V gene: TRBV12-5
D gene: NA
clone size: once
J gene: TRBJ2-3
CDR3 DNA: TGTGCTAGTGGTCCACCGCTTCGGATGTCAGAGGCAGATACGCAGTATTTT
CDR3 protein: CASGPPLRMSEADTQYF

V gene: TRBV6-5
D gene: NA
clone size: NA
J gene: TRBJ1-1
CDR3 DNA: TGTGCCAGCAGTTCCCCGTTTACAGGGCGCAACACTGAAGCTTTCTTT
CDR3 protein: CASSSPFTGRNTEAFF

V gene: TRBV5-4
D gene: NA
clone size: once
J gene: TRBJ1-1
CDR3 DNA: TGTGCCAGCAGCTTGGCCAAAGTGACGGGAACTGAAGCTTTCTTT
CDR3 protein: CASSLAKVTGTEAFF

V gene: TRBV28
D gene: NA
clone size: NA
J gene: TRBJ2-3
CDR3 DNA: TGTGCCAGCAGTTTATGGACCTTTTGGGAGAGAACAGATACGCAGTATTTT
CDR3 protein: CASSLWTFWERTDTQYF

V gene: TRBV4-2
D gene: NA
clone size: NA
J gene: TRBJ2-4
CDR3 DNA: TGTGCCAGCAGCCCGGGACTCCCTGACATTCAGTACTTC
CDR3 protein: CASSPGLPDIQYF

V gene: TRBV7-9
D gene: NA
clone size: NA
J gene: TRBJ1-6
CDR3 DNA: TGTGCCAGCAGCTTAGGAGCAGGGGTGGGGTCACCCCTCCACTTT
CDR3 protein: CASSLGAGVGSPLHF

V gene: TRBV6-5
D gene: NA
clone size: NA
J gene: TRBJ2-7
CDR3 DNA: TGTGCCAGCAGCCACAGGGAAGGCTACGAGCAGTACTTC
CDR3 protein: CASSHREGYEQYF

V gene: TRBV7-2
D gene: NA
clone size: NA
J gene: TRBJ2-7
CDR3 DNA: TGTGCCAGCAGCTTAGATGGTAGCGGCTACGAGCAGTACTTC
CDR3 protein: CASSLDGSGYEQYF

V gene: TRBV19
D gene: NA
clone size: NA
J gene: TRBJ2-3
CDR3 DNA: TGTGCCAGTAAACGGGAAGGAGATACGCAGTATTTT
CDR3 protein: CASKREGDTQYF

V gene: TRBV7-9
D gene: NA
clone size: NA
J gene: TRBJ2-3
CDR3 DNA: TGTGCCAGCAGCTCGACAGTTAGCACAGATACGCAGTATTTT
CDR3 protein: CASSSTVSTDTQYF

V gene: TRBV18
D gene: TRBD2
clone size: NA
J gene: TRBJ2-3
CDR3 DNA: TGTGCCAGCTCACGCGGATCACCGGGACTAGCGAAAGATACGCAGTATTTT
CDR3 protein: CASSRGSPGLAKDTQYF

V gene: TRBV25-1
D gene: NA
clone size: NA
J gene: TRBJ2-7
CDR3 DNA: TGTGCCAGCAGTGAACGGGGACACGAACCTCCCTACGAGCAGCACTTC
CDR3 protein: CASSERGHEPPYEQHF

V gene: TRBV7-3
D gene: NA
clone size: few
J gene: TRBJ2-2
CDR3 DNA: TGTGCCAGCAGCTTAAATTGGGGGGAAACCGGGGAGCTGTTTTTT
CDR3 protein: CASSLNWGETGELFF

V gene: TRBV27
D gene: NA
clone size: NA
J gene: TRBJ1-4
CDR3 DNA: TGTGCCAGCAGGGAGGAAAAACTGTTTTTT
CDR3 protein: CASREEKLFF

V gene: TRBV9
D gene: TRBD2
clone size: NA
J gene: TRBJ2-7
CDR3 DNA: TGTGCCAGCAGCGTAGCCCCTGCGGGAGGGGCCTACGAGCAGTACTTC
CDR3 protein: CASSVAPAGGAYEQYF

V gene: TRBV2
D gene: NA
clone size: NA
J gene: TRBJ1-1
CDR3 DNA: TGTGCCAGCAGGGACACGTATCGTAACACTGAAGCTTTCTTT
CDR3 protein: CASRDTYRNTEAFF

V gene: TRBV27
D gene: NA
clone size: NA
J gene: TRBJ1-1
CDR3 DNA: TGTGCCAGCAGTTTAGGGGGGGACACTGAAGCTTTCTTT
CDR3 protein: CASSLGGDTEAFF

V gene: TRBV27
D gene: TRBD1
clone size: NA
J gene: TRBJ2-7
CDR3 DNA: TGTGCCAGCAGTTTGGGACAGATCTACGAGCAGTACTTC
CDR3 protein: CASSLGQIYEQYF